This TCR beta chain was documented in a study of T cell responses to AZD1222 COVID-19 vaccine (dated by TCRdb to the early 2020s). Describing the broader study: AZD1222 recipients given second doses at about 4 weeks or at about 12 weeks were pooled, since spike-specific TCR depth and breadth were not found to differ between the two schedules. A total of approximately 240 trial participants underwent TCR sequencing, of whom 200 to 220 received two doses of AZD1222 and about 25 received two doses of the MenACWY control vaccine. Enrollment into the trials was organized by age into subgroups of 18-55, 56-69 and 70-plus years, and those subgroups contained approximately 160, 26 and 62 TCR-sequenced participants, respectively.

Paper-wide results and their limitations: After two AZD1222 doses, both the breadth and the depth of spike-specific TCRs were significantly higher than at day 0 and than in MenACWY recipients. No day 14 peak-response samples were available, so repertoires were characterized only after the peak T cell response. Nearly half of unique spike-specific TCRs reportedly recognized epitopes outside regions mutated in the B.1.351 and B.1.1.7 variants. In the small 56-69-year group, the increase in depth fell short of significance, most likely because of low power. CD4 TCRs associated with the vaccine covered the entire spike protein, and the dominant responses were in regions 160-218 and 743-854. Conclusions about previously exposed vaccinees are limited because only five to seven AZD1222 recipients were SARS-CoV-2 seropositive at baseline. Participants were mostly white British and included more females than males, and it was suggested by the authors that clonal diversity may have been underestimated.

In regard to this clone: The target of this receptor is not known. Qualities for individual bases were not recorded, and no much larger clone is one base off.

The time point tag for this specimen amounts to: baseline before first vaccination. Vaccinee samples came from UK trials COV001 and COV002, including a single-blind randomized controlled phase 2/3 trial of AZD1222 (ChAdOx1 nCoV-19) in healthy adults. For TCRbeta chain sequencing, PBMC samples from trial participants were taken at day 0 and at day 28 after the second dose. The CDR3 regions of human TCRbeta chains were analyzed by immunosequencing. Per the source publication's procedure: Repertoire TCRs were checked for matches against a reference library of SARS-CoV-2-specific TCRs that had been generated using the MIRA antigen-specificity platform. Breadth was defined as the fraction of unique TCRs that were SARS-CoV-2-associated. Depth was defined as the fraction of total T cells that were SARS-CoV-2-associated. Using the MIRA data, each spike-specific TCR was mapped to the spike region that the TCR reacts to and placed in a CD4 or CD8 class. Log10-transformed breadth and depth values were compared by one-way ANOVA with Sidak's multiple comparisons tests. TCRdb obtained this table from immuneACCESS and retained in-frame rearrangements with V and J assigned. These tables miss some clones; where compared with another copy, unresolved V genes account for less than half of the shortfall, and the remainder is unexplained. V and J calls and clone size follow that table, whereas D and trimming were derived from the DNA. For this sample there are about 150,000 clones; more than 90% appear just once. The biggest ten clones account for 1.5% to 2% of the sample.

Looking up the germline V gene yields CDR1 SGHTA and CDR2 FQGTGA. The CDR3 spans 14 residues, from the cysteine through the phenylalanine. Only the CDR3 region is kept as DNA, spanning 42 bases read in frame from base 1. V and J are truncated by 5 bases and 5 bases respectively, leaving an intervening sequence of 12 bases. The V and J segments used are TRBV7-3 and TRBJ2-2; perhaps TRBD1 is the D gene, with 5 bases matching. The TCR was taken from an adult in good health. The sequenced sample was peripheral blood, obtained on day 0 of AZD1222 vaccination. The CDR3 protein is CASSAAGRTGELFF. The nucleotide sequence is TGTGCCAGCAGCGCAGCAGGGCGAACCGGGGAGCTGTTTTTT. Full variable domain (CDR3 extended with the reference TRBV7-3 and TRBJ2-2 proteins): GAGVSQTPSNKVTEKGKYVELRCDPISGHTALYWYRQSLGQGPEFLIYFQGTGAADDSGLPNDRFFAVRPEGSVSTLKIQRTERGDSAVYLCASSAAGRTGELFFGEGSRLTVL.